This entry lists 22 T cell receptor beta chains sequenced from one sample in a study of T cell repertoires in cytomegalovirus infection. TCRdb redid the calling of the reads with MiXCR, one entry per CDR3 protein. Of around 530,000 distinct CDR3 sequences detected, approximately 17% appear once; the ten largest clones hold roughly a quarter. The sequenced sample consisted of CD8+ T cells from PBMCs. The receptors originated from a human donor in good health (CMV status not recorded). Some clones in this sample may be carry-over from other donors' samples.

The chain combines TRBV11-2 with TRBJ2-7; 12 nucleotides match TRBD1. The germline V gene encodes CDR1 SGHAT and CDR2 FQNNGV. V lost 1 base and J lost 7; bases outside the gene matches: 5. CDR3 length: 15 residues. CDR3 nucleotides: TGTGCCAGCAGCTTAGTGGGACAGGGGGCGGAAGAGCAGTACTTC. Protein: CASSLVGQGAEEQYF. Filled out from reference TRBV11-2 and TRBJ2-7, the complete variable domain reads EAGVAQSPRYKIIEKRQSVAFWCNPISGHATLYWYQQILGQGPKLLIQFQNNGVVDDSQLPKDRFSAERLKGVDSTLKIQPAKLEDSAVYLCASSLVGQGAEEQYFGPGTRLTVT.

This clonotype was detected a few times. V is TRBV4-1 and J is TRBJ1-1, with D unresolved. The CDR3 length is 14 residues. Germline V CDR1 and CDR2: MGHRA, YSYEKL. The V end lost 1 base, the J end lost 1 base, and 7 bases lay between the germline ends. The CDR3: CASSQVDWNTEAFF. The CDR3 coding sequence is TGCGCCAGCAGCCAAGTAGATTGGAACACTGAAGCTTTCTTT.

On this clonotype itself: A much larger clone is a single base away; this may be a read error. Because the CDR3 is missing its conserved closing phenylalanine or tryptophan, this is likely a read error. This rearrangement joins TRBV28 to TRBJ2-7; 11 positions match TRBD2. The CDR3 is made up of 16 amino acids. With V trimmed by 4 bases and J by 4 bases, 9 bases remained unmatched. Per the germline V gene, CDR1 is MDHEN and CDR2 is SYDVKM. As DNA, the CDR3 is TGTGCCAGCAGTTACCCGTGGACTAGCGGGTCTTACGAGCAGTACTTA. Its translation is CASSYPWTSGSYEQYL.

The chain carries TRBV13 and TRBJ2-7; 12 bases are a match to TRBD2. Germline CDR1 reads PRHDT; CDR2 reads FYEKMQ (reference sequence). Germline trimming cut 5 bases from V and 2 bases from J; bases unmatched to any gene: 7. The CDR3 runs 16 residues. CDR3 nucleotides: TGTGCCAGCAGCGATACTAGCGGGAGGATGGCCTACGAGCAGTACTTC. Its protein is CASSDTSGRMAYEQYF. Together with reference TRBV13 and TRBJ2-7, the CDR3 gives the full variable domain: AAGVIQSPRHLIKEKRETATLKCYPIPRHDTVYWYQQGPGQDPQFLISFYEKMQSDKGSIPDRFSAQQFSDYHSELNMSSLELGDSALYFCASSDTSGRMAYEQYFGPGTRLTVT.

Ten or more counts support this clonotype. J is TRBJ1-2 and V is TRBV27, with TRBD1 matching over 11 bases. Germline CDR1 and CDR2: MNHEY and SMNVEV (reference sequence). Trimming at V came to 4 bases and at J to 5 bases, leaving 6 bases not matched to a gene. The CDR3 length is 15 residues. The CDR3 sequence: CASSSPGTGGYGYTF. The CDR3 DNA reads TGTGCCAGCAGTTCACCCGGGACAGGGGGGTATGGCTACACCTTC.

This clonotype was picked up many times. This sequence joins TRBV7-9 and TRBJ2-1; 11 nucleotides line up with TRBD2. CDR1 and CDR2 from the germline V gene are SEHNR and FQNEAQ (reference sequence). This CDR3 comprises 17 residues. J gave up 4 bases and V 5 bases, and 10 bases lay outside the gene matches. This CDR3 reads CASSPGASGGLYNEQFF. The CDR3 region has the DNA TGTGCCAGCAGCCCCGGAGCTAGCGGGGGGCTTTACAATGAGCAGTTCTTC.

V and J are TRBV14 and TRBJ2-7, with 10 bases fitting TRBD2. The ends lost 0 bases at V and 2 bases at J; junction bases unmatched: 7. This CDR3 is built from 17 residues. From germline, CDR1 is SGHDN and CDR2 FVKESK. The CDR3 DNA reads as TGTGCCAGCAGCCAAGATCAGAGAACTAGCGGGACCTACGAGCAGTACTTC. Its protein product is CASSQDQRTSGTYEQYF.

This clonotype was seen a few times. The V and J genes are TRBV5-1 and TRBJ2-7; the D gene is possibly TRBD1 (5 bases). The CDR3 length is 15 residues. The V gene's germline CDR1 is SGHRS and CDR2 YFSETQ. Trimming removed 0 bases from V and 0 bases from J, with 10 bases in between. CDR3 residues: CASSLARGTSYEQYF. The CDR3 bases are TGCGCCAGCAGCTTGGCTAGGGGTACCTCCTACGAGCAGTACTTC.

This clonotype was detected many times. V gene TRBV11-3 combines with J gene TRBJ2-1; D is undetermined. The germline V gene encodes CDR1 SGHNT and CDR2 YENEEA. CDR3 length equals 14 residues. V was clipped by 5 bases and J by 0 bases, with 8 bases between them. Written as DNA, the CDR3 is TGTGCCAGCAGCCCCTTGAGCTCCTACAATGAGCAGTTCTTC. Protein: CASSPLSSYNEQFF.

V usage is TRBV5-1 and J usage is TRBJ2-3; D is uncertain. The CDR3 spans 16 residues. Germline CDR1 is SGHRS and CDR2 is YFSETQ. Deletions cut 2 bases from V and 0 bases from J, with 13 bases between. CDR3 sequence reads: CASSLRETASTDTQYF. The CDR3 nucleotides read TGCGCCAGCAGCTTAAGGGAAACCGCTAGCACAGATACGCAGTATTTT.

This clonotype was seen a handful of times. The chain links TRBV15 to TRBJ2-7; 7 nucleotides agree with TRBD2. The CDR3 has 13 amino acids. After removal of 6 bases from V and 6 bases from J, the junction contained 8 bases not matched to a gene. Germline CDR1 and CDR2: LNHNV and YYDKDF (reference sequence). CDR3 bases: TGTGCCACCAGAGCGGGAAATATGGGCGAGCAGTACTTC. It encodes CATRAGNMGEQYF.

In this sample, this clonotype turned up many times. The chain links TRBV2 to TRBJ1-1; D unresolved. Between the trimmed V and J ends, which lost 7 bases and 1 base, there was a span of 16 bases. Germline assignment: CDR1 SNHLY and CDR2 FYNNEI. This CDR3 has 15 amino acids. CDR3 sequence reads: CASKNPGSKNTEAFF. The CDR3, as DNA: TGTGCCAGCAAGAACCCGGGCAGTAAGAACACTGAAGCTTTCTTT. Full variable domain (remainder filled in from reference TRBV2 and TRBJ1-1): EPEVTQTPSHQVTQMGQEVILRCVPISNHLYFYWYRQILGQKVEFLVSFYNNEISEKSEIFDDQFSVERPDGSNFTLKIRSTKLEDSAMYFCASKNPGSKNTEAFFGQGTRLTVV.

This clonotype appeared a few times. The chain combines TRBV25-1 with TRBJ2-3; D gene ambiguous. With 0 bases removed from V and 8 bases from J, the gap between germline ends came to 15 bases. Germline CDR1 is MGHDK and CDR2 is SYGVNS. The CDR3 covers 15 residues. The CDR3 region is CASSEYKRALGTQYF. CDR3 DNA: TGTGCCAGCAGTGAATATAAAAGGGCCTTGGGTACGCAGTATTTT.

The table lists this clonotype with many counts. The rearrangement links TRBV7-9 to TRBJ1-1; weak D call: TRBD1 (5 bases). The germline V gene has CDR1 SEHNR and CDR2 FQNEAQ (reference sequence). This CDR3 comprises 11 residues. The V end was cut by 3 bases, the J end by 8 bases, with 7 bases between. CDR3 protein: CASSLGGEAFF. CDR3 nucleotides: TGTGCCAGCAGCTTGGGGGGGGAAGCTTTCTTT.

This rearrangement joins TRBV12-3 or TRBV12-4 to TRBJ2-1, with TRBD2 matching over 14 bases. The CDR3 contains 13 residues. V lost 6 bases and J lost 12; bases outside the gene matches: 4. CDR3: CASRTSGGAGQFF. CDR3 nucleotide sequence: TGTGCCAGCAGGACTAGCGGGGGGGCTGGGCAGTTCTTC.

This clonotype was counted between two and nine times. The J gene is TRBJ2-3, the V gene TRBV11-2; 9 bases agree with TRBD2. V gave up 5 bases and J gave up 0 bases; unmatched junction bases: 3. The CDR3 consists of 15 residues. Germline assignment: CDR1 SGHAT and CDR2 FQNNGV. The DNA for the CDR3 is TGTGCCAGCAGCACTAGCGGGCCGAGCACAGATACGCAGTATTTT. It yields the protein CASSTSGPSTDTQYF.

The V call is TRBV28, the J call TRBJ1-6; the D is unclear. The V and J ends lost 3 bases and 6 bases respectively, with 15 bases between them. The CDR3 has 16 residues. CDR1 and CDR2 (germline): MDHEN, SYDVKM. In nucleotides, the CDR3 is TGTGCCAGCAGTTTCGACCTCAGAGGCTCTAATTCACCCCTCCACTTT. It yields the protein CASSFDLRGSNSPLHF.

The V gene is TRBV5-5, the J gene TRBJ1-2; D unclear. V dropped 4 bases and J dropped 4 bases, with 20 bases sitting between them. The CDR3 runs to 16 residues. Per germline, CDR1 SGHKS and CDR2 YYEKEE (reference sequence). CDR3 residues: CASSEAWVLVSYGYTF. CDR3 DNA sequence: TGTGCCAGCAGCGAGGCCTGGGTTTTGGTAAGCTATGGCTACACCTTC.

This chain uses TRBV12-3 or TRBV12-4 with TRBJ1-2; 9 positions agree with TRBD1. CDR3 length equals 13 residues. J was trimmed by 7 bases and V by 1 base; bases with no gene match: 1. The CDR3 is CASSLGDRAGYTF. CDR3 bases: TGTGCCAGCAGTTTAGGGGACAGGGCTGGCTACACCTTC.

This clonotype has at least ten counts. The chain links TRBV7-9 to TRBJ2-5, with D unclear. This CDR3 comprises 12 residues. The V and J ends lost 1 base and 4 bases respectively, with 4 bases between them. In germline, CDR1 is SEHNR, CDR2 FQNEAQ (reference sequence). The CDR3 DNA follows: TGTGCCAGCAGCTTAGACCTAGAGACCCAGTACTTC. It translates to CASSLDLETQYF.

Many counts were recorded for this clonotype. The chain is built from TRBV7-2 and TRBJ2-1, with 8 positions matching TRBD2. The CDR3 loop spans 14 amino acids. After removal of 5 bases from V and 7 bases from J, the junction contained 7 bases not matched to a gene. Germline lookup yields CDR1 SGHTA and CDR2 FQGNSA. This chain's CDR3 is CASSPSGRGNEQFF. The CDR3 DNA sequence: TGTGCCAGCAGCCCTTCCGGGAGGGGGAATGAGCAGTTCTTC.

This clonotype was counted ten times or more. This rearrangement joins TRBV7-9 to TRBJ2-5; D not resolved. Trimming took 1 base from V and 3 from J, leaving 9 bases between them. Germline-derived CDR1 and CDR2 are SEHNR and FQNEAQ (reference sequence). The CDR3 sequence is 14 residues long. In DNA, the CDR3 is TGTGCCAGCAGCTTAGAAGGGCTTGAAGAGACCCAGTACTTC. The encoded protein is CASSLEGLEETQYF.